This is a list of T cell receptor beta chains from one sample in a study of T-cell memory formation after mild COVID-19. TCRdb processed the 5' RACE reads anew with MiXCR; each CDR3 protein has one entry. The data contain approximately 290,000 distinct CDR3 sequences, approximately 7.6% of them singletons. The source material was PBMCs or a T cell subset sorted from them (not recorded which). The origin of the receptors is a man younger than 35 who had mild COVID-19 (a few samples of this study predate the infection). Cell type and time point are not known. Each CDR3 is given with its conserved first and last residue. A D gene is named only where the DNA matches it firmly. Expanded clones are given a class, and other clones once, few, many or no size at all.

>TRBJ1-1|-|TRBV27|-
TGTGCCAGCAGTTGGGGGCTCGGGACTGAAGCTTTCTTT
CASSWGLGTEAFF
>TRBJ1-1|many|TRBV5-1|-
TGCGCCAGCAGCACAACAGGGTCCGCTGAAGCTTTCTTT
CASSTTGSAEAFF
>TRBJ1-1|many|TRBV4-1|-
TGCGCCAGCAGCCAAGAAGGAACGGGGAACACTGAAGCTTTCTTT
CASSQEGTGNTEAFF
>TRBJ1-1|few|TRBV6-5|-
TGTGCCAGCAGTCCAGCAGGGCAGAACACTGAAGCTTTCTTT
CASSPAGQNTEAFF
>TRBJ2-5|-|TRBV11-3|-
TGTGCCAGCAGCGCGGGCACAGGTCGAGAGACCCAGTACTTC
CASSAGTGRETQYF
>TRBJ1-1|-|TRBV12-3/TRBV12-4|TRBD1
TGTGCCAGCACCAAAGGGACAGTTAACACTGAAGCTTTCTTT
CASTKGTVNTEAFF
>TRBJ2-3|many|TRBV5-1|TRBD2
TGCGCCAGCAGCTTGGCCCGGGCAGGCGGGGGTCGCACAGATACGCAGTATTTT
CASSLARAGGGRTDTQYF
>TRBJ2-2|-|TRBV5-1|-
TGCGCCAGCAGCTTGGGCCCGGACGGGGGGAACACCGGGGAGCTGTTTTTT
CASSLGPDGGNTGELFF
>TRBJ2-7|many|TRBV10-3|TRBD1
TGTGCCACCCGGGACAGGGGTCCGGAGGTCGAGCAGTACTTC
CATRDRGPEVEQYF
>TRBJ2-5|-|TRBV7-9|TRBD1
TGTGCCAGCGGAGGAGGACAGGTTTTGTTTGAGACCCAGTACTTC
CASGGGQVLFETQYF
>TRBJ2-2|few|TRBV20-1|TRBD2
TGCAGTGCTAGGTATAGCGGGGATGCGAACACCGGGGAGCTGTTTTTT
CSARYSGDANTGELFF
>TRBJ2-1|-|TRBV12-3/TRBV12-4|-
TGTGCCACCTTACGAAACGGGGCCTACAATGAGCAGTTCTTC
CATLRNGAYNEQFF
>TRBJ2-7|many|TRBV28|-
TGTGCCAGCAGTTTGGACGGTCTCTACGAGCAGTACTTC
CASSLDGLYEQYF
>TRBJ1-2|-|TRBV6-2/TRBV6-3|TRBD1
TGTGCCAGCAGCTACCAGGGGGCGTTTGGCTACACCTTC
CASSYQGAFGYTF
>TRBJ2-2|-|TRBV6-6|-
TGTGCCAGCAGTTATGGGGGGGCGGTCGGGGAGCTGTTTTTT
CASSYGGAVGELFF
>TRBJ2-4|few|TRBV20-1|TRBD2
TGCAGTGCCCCCTCGGGGGGAAAAAACATTCAGTACTTC
CSAPSGGKNIQYF
>TRBJ2-2|few|TRBV5-5|TRBD1
TGTGCCAGCAGCCCCGGGACAGGGGGCGGCGGGGAGCTGTTTTTT
CASSPGTGGGGELFF
>TRBJ2-5|few|TRBV6-2/TRBV6-3|TRBD1
TGTGCCAGCAGCCCGCGGCCGGGACAGGTGTTTTTCAGTGGGGAGACCCAGTACTTC
CASSPRPGQVFFSGETQYF
>TRBJ1-1|many|TRBV20-1|-
TGCAGTGCTAGAGCGAACACTGAAGCTTTCTTT
CSARANTEAFF
>TRBJ2-1|-|TRBV4-1|TRBD2
TGCGCCAGCAGCCAAGATTCAACGGGGGGACCCTACAATGAGCAGTTCTTC
CASSQDSTGGPYNEQFF
>TRBJ1-1|few|TRBV19|-
TGTGCCACCAGGTGGGGGAACACTGAAGCTTTCTTT
CATRWGNTEAFF
>TRBJ2-6|few|TRBV20-1|-
TGCAGTGCTAGGAGGGTTGGGGCCAACGTCCTGACTTTC
CSARRVGANVLTF
>TRBJ2-7|few|TRBV7-2|-
TGTGCCAGCAGCTCGACAGGACACTACGAGCAGTACTTC
CASSSTGHYEQYF
>TRBJ1-1|-|TRBV20-1|-
TGCAGTGCAACGCCCGGGCCCGGGGCTGAAGCTTTCTTT
CSATPGPGAEAFF
>TRBJ2-3|many|TRBV30|-
TGTGCCTGGAGTCGGGGTATGACAGATACGCAGTATTTT
CAWSRGMTDTQYF
>TRBJ2-5|-|TRBV5-1|-
TGCGCCAGCAGCACAGGGACCAGGGCGGGGACCCAGTACTTC
CASSTGTRAGTQYF
>TRBJ2-5|-|TRBV7-2|-
TGTGCCAGCAGCTTGCCCGGGGGAGGCACGGAGACCCAGTACTTC
CASSLPGGGTETQYF
>TRBJ2-7|few|TRBV29-1|-
TGCAGCGTTAGTGACAACTACTACGAGCAGTACTTC
CSVSDNYYEQYF
>TRBJ1-1|many|TRBV5-1|-
TGCGCCAGCGGGGGGGTGTCCACCACTGAAGCTTTCTTT
CASGGVSTTEAFF
>TRBJ1-3|-|TRBV7-6|-
TGTGCCAGCAGCGGGATCCCTGGAAACACCATATATTTT
CASSGIPGNTIYF
>TRBJ1-2|few|TRBV6-5|-
TGTGCCAGCAAATTCGAGGGGATCTTAGGAGATGGCTACACCTTC
CASKFEGILGDGYTF
>TRBJ2-2|few|TRBV9|-
TGTGCCAGCAGCGTAGTGGGGGGCCCCTCCACCGGGGAGCTGTTTTTT
CASSVVGGPSTGELFF
>TRBJ2-7|few|TRBV6-2/TRBV6-3|-
TGTGCCAGCAGTTCCCGGCGTCTCTACGAGCAGTACTTC
CASSSRRLYEQYF
>TRBJ2-3|few|TRBV6-2/TRBV6-3|-
TGTGCCAGCAGTTACGGGCTAGCGTTAGATACGCAGTATTTT
CASSYGLALDTQYF
>TRBJ1-1|few|TRBV12-3/TRBV12-4|-
TGTGCCAGCATGTCCAGGGGCGCGGGGACAGCTTTCTTT
CASMSRGAGTAFF
>TRBJ2-7|-|TRBV5-1|-
TGCGCCAGCGGCACCCAGGGTGGGTTAGACGAGCAGTACTTC
CASGTQGGLDEQYF
>TRBJ2-3|many|TRBV9|TRBD2
TGTGCCAGCAGCGTAGGGAAACTAGCGGGGGGTCCTACGCAGTATTTT
CASSVGKLAGGPTQYF
>TRBJ2-2|-|TRBV5-1|-
TGCGCCAGCAGCCTGCTGGGACCGGTTCTGTTTTTT
CASSLLGPVLFF
>TRBJ2-3|-|TRBV7-3|-
TGTGCCAGCAGCTTAGGCGGGGCAAGCGGAGATACGCAGTATTTT
CASSLGGASGDTQYF
>TRBJ1-1|few|TRBV12-3/TRBV12-4|-
TGTGCCAGCAGTTTAGCCAGGAAGACTGAAGCTTTCTTT
CASSLARKTEAFF
>TRBJ1-1|few|TRBV9|TRBD1
TGTGCCAGCAGCGTAGTGGCGGGACAGGGAGGGAACACTGAAGCTTTCTTT
CASSVVAGQGGNTEAFF
>TRBJ1-5|few|TRBV20-1|-
TGCAGTGCTAGCCCAGGGAATCAGCCCCAGCATTTT
CSASPGNQPQHF
>TRBJ1-1|few|TRBV5-1|-
TGCGCCAGCAGCACCACGCCCGACAGTTGGAACACTGAAGCTTTCTTT
CASSTTPDSWNTEAFF
>TRBJ1-2|-|TRBV5-6|TRBD1
TGTGCCAGCAGCTTTGACAGGGCAGAGGGCTACACCTTC
CASSFDRAEGYTF
>TRBJ2-1|-|TRBV6-5|TRBD1
TGTGCCAGCAGACCCACAGGGGAGAATGAGCAGTTCTTC
CASRPTGENEQFF
>TRBJ2-2|few|TRBV7-2|-
TGTGCCAGCAGCTTATCCCCCCAGCGCACCGGGGAGCTGTTTTTT
CASSLSPQRTGELFF
>TRBJ2-5|many|TRBV7-2|-
TGTGCCAGCAGCTCCTCCGGGACTTACCGGGGGACCCAGTACTTC
CASSSSGTYRGTQYF
>TRBJ2-7|many|TRBV12-3/TRBV12-4|TRBD1
TGTGCCAGCAGCTCGACAGGGTTCGAGCAGTACTTC
CASSSTGFEQYF
>TRBJ2-1|few|TRBV12-3/TRBV12-4|TRBD1
TGTGCCAGCAGTTTGGGACAGGGCAAGTTCTTC
CASSLGQGKFF
>TRBJ2-2|-|TRBV7-8|-
TGTGCCAGCAGCTTTCGTCTCTCCGGGGAGCTGTTTTTT
CASSFRLSGELFF
>TRBJ2-6|few|TRBV5-1|-
TGCGCCAGCAGCTTGGGGGGACCTTCTGGGGCCAACGTCCTGACTTTC
CASSLGGPSGANVLTF
>TRBJ2-1|few|TRBV7-2|-
TGTGCCAGCAGACCGGGGGCCCACAATGAGCAGTTCTTC
CASRPGAHNEQFF
>TRBJ1-1|-|TRBV5-5|-
TGTGCCAGCAGCTTCAGCGATTTGGGGGCGGGCACTGAAGCTTTCTTT
CASSFSDLGAGTEAFF
>TRBJ2-5|-|TRBV11-2|TRBD2
TGTGCCAGCAGCTCACTAGCGCCGCAAGAGACCCAGTACTTC
CASSSLAPQETQYF
>TRBJ1-4|few|TRBV3-1|-
TGTGCCAGCAGCCGTACGTACAGCCCAGTGGAAAAACTGTTTTTT
CASSRTYSPVEKLFF
>TRBJ2-5|-|TRBV5-1|-
TGCGCCAGCAGCCCGGGGGCGGGAGAACAAGAGACCCAGTACTTC
CASSPGAGEQETQYF
>TRBJ1-3|few|TRBV7-9|-
TGTGCCAGCAGCGCCTCAGGGTTTTCTGGAAACACCATATATTTT
CASSASGFSGNTIYF
>TRBJ1-1|-|TRBV28|-
TGTGCCAGCAGTTTATGGGTTAGGGCCCAAGCTTTCTTT
CASSLWVRAQAFF